These T cell receptor beta chains were read from a single sample in a study of beta chain features in type 1 diabetes. The assay was immunoSEQ multiplex PCR, and TCRdb's table has in-frame clones only and misses some. Among about 270,000 clones listed, 13% to 15% were seen once. What was sequenced was naive CD4+ T cells from blood. These receptor sequences come from a man aged 30 to 45 with type 1 diabetes. Each CDR3 is given with its conserved first and last residue. The D gene is left open where the match is weak. Clone size is stated in some rows and not others, as once, few, many or a class when expanded.

clone_size	d_call	v_call	j_call	cdr3_nt	cdr3_aa
few	TRBD2	TRBV4-1	TRBJ2-7	TGCGCCAGCAGCCAAGATGGGGCTAGCGGTTCAACCTACGAGCAGTACTTC	CASSQDGASGSTYEQYF
few	-	TRBV30	TRBJ2-3	TGTGCCTGGCCTTCCTTTCAGGTTTCAGATACGCAGTATTTT	CAWPSFQVSDTQYF
-	-	TRBV18	TRBJ2-3	TGTGCCAGCTCACCGTCCAGGAGCACAGATACGCAGTATTTT	CASSPSRSTDTQYF
few	TRBD2	TRBV7-2	TRBJ2-5	TGTGCCAGCAGCTTTCAAGCGGGGTTAGAGACCCAGTACTTC	CASSFQAGLETQYF
-	-	TRBV2	TRBJ2-2	TGTGCCAGCAACGGACTATCAACGGTGACCGGGGAGCTGTTTTTT	CASNGLSTVTGELFF
few	-	TRBV6-1	TRBJ1-1	TGTGCCAGCAGTTCGCAGGGGTGGGGGAACACTGAAGCTTTCTTT	CASSSQGWGNTEAFF
few	-	TRBV7-2	TRBJ2-5	TGTGCCAGCAGCTTAGCCAGAGAGACCCAGTACTTC	CASSLARETQYF
-	-	TRBV7-2	TRBJ1-2	TGTGCCAGCAGCTTTTCCGGGTATGGCTACACCTTC	CASSFSGYGYTF
-	-	TRBV18	TRBJ2-2	TGTGCCAGCTCACCATTGACGGGAGCGGAGGCCGGGGAGCTGTTTTTT	CASSPLTGAEAGELFF
few	TRBD1	TRBV7-9	TRBJ2-7	TGTGCCAGCAGTTATCCGGGACAGGGCTACGAGCAGTACTTC	CASSYPGQGYEQYF
-	TRBD2	TRBV7-3	TRBJ2-1	TGTGCCAGCAGCTTGGGGGGGGATTCCTACAATGAGCAGTTCTTC	CASSLGGDSYNEQFF
-	-	TRBV28	TRBJ1-5	TGTGCCAGCAGTCCCGAGGCACGGGGGTTACAGCCCCAGCATTTT	CASSPEARGLQPQHF
-	-	TRBV30	TRBJ2-1	TGTGCCTGGAGTTCGACGCTACGACTATTTTACAATGAGCAGTTCTTC	CAWSSTLRLFYNEQFF
few	-	TRBV11-2	TRBJ2-1	TGTGCCAGCAGCCTCGGGACATTGGGAGACAATGAGCAGTTCTTC	CASSLGTLGDNEQFF
-	TRBD2	TRBV29-1	TRBJ2-7	TGCAGCGTAGCGGGAGGGGACGAGCAGTACTTC	CSVAGGDEQYF
-	-	TRBV5-1	TRBJ2-7	TGCGCCAGACCGGACAGCCACTCCTACGAGCAGTACTTC	CARPDSHSYEQYF
few	-	TRBV5-1	TRBJ1-5	TGCGCCAGCAGCTTGGACAGGGATACCCATCAGCCCCAGCATTTT	CASSLDRDTHQPQHF
-	-	TRBV5-6	TRBJ1-1	TGTGCCAGCAGCCTGGGGGGGCCTGAAGCTTTCTTT	CASSLGGPEAFF
few	-	TRBV28	TRBJ1-1	TGTGCCACCATGCGGGGGGGGAACACTGAAGCTTTCTTT	CATMRGGNTEAFF
-	TRBD1	TRBV9	TRBJ1-1	TGTGCCAGCAGTGATAACAGGGGAGGCACTGAAGCTTTCTTT	CASSDNRGGTEAFF
many	-	TRBV7-9	TRBJ2-1	TGTGCCAGCAGCTTACAGGGTGAGCAGTTCTTC	CASSLQGEQFF
-	TRBD2	TRBV2	TRBJ2-3	TGTGCCAGCAGTGGAAGACTAGCGGGAAGCACAGATACGCAGTATTTT	CASSGRLAGSTDTQYF
few	-	TRBV4-2	TRBJ1-1	TGTGCCAGCAGCCAAGCGGTCCACAGGGTCCCTGAAGCTTTCTTT	CASSQAVHRVPEAFF
-	TRBD1	TRBV5-1	TRBJ1-2	TGCGCCAGCAGCCACGACGACAGGGGTTTCTCTGGCTACACCTTC	CASSHDDRGFSGYTF
-	TRBD1	TRBV7-6	TRBJ1-2	TGTGCCAGCAGCTTAGTTGGGACAGGGCATGGCTACACCTTC	CASSLVGTGHGYTF
-	TRBD1	TRBV18	TRBJ2-1	TGTGCCAGCTCACCAAGGACAGGGGGCCTCAATGAGCAGTTCTTC	CASSPRTGGLNEQFF
few	TRBD2	TRBV2	TRBJ2-3	TGTGCCAGCAGATATGCGGGAGGGCCAAACACAGATACGCAGTATTTT	CASRYAGGPNTDTQYF
-	TRBD2	TRBV18	TRBJ2-7	TGTGCCAGCTCACCACCCGGACTAGCGGGGGATAACGAGCAGTACTTC	CASSPPGLAGDNEQYF
few	-	TRBV9	TRBJ2-1	TGTGCCAGCAGCGCCCGCATAGCGGAGAGCTCCTACAATGAGCAGTTCTTC	CASSARIAESSYNEQFF
few	-	TRBV5-4	TRBJ2-7	TGTGCCAGCAGCTTGGTCACAGGCACCAGAGAGCAGTACTTC	CASSLVTGTREQYF
-	-	TRBV30	TRBJ1-2	TGTGCCTGGAGTGTAACGGTATCCTATGGCTACACCTTC	CAWSVTVSYGYTF
-	-	TRBV9	TRBJ2-1	TGTGCCAGCAGCATACAGGGGGGGCGTGAGCAGTTCTTC	CASSIQGGREQFF
few	TRBD2	TRBV5-1	TRBJ2-1	TGCGCCAGCAGCATGATAGCGGGGAGCTCCTACAATGAGCAGTTCTTC	CASSMIAGSSYNEQFF
-	-	TRBV30	TRBJ1-2	TGTGCCTGGAGTGTACGGTCGTCCGGGTCTGGCTACACCTTC	CAWSVRSSGSGYTF
few	TRBD2	TRBV6-6	TRBJ2-1	TGTGCCAGCGGACTAGACGCCTACAATGAGCAGTTCTTC	CASGLDAYNEQFF
-	-	TRBV28	TRBJ1-5	TGTGCCAGCAGTTTATTAATCGGGGGTTCCAGGAAGGCCCAGCATTTT	CASSLLIGGSRKAQHF
-	TRBD1	TRBV19	TRBJ2-4	TGTGCCAGTCGACAGGGGAACATTCAGTACTTC	CASRQGNIQYF
-	TRBD1	TRBV9	TRBJ1-4	TGTGCCAGCAGCCCTGGGGACAGAGCTAATGAAAAACTGTTTTTT	CASSPGDRANEKLFF
-	-	TRBV28	TRBJ2-5	TGTGCCAGCAGCAAGGGGGGGATAGAGACCCAGTACTTC	CASSKGGIETQYF
few	-	TRBV7-3	TRBJ2-3	TGTGCCAGCAGCCCTACAGCCCTACGCACAGATACGCAGTATTTT	CASSPTALRTDTQYF
-	-	TRBV7-9	TRBJ1-2	TGTGCCAGCAGTCCTTCTTCCGGGACTTCCAATGGCTACACCTTC	CASSPSSGTSNGYTF
-	-	TRBV6-5	TRBJ1-4	TGTGCCAGCAGTTATCACACAACTAATGAAAAACTGTTTTTT	CASSYHTTNEKLFF